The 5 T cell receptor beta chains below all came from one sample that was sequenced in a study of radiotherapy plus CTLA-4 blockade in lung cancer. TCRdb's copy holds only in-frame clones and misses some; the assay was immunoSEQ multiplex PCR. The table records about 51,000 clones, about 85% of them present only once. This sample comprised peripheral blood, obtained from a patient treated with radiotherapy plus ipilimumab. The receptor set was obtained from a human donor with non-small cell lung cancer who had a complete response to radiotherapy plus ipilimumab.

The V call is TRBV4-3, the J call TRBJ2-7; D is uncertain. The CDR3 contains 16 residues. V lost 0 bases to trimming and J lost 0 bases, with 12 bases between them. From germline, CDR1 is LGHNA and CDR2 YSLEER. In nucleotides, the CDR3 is TGCGCCAGCAGCCAAGATTGGGCTTCAAGCTCCTACGAGCAGTACTTC. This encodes CASSQDWASSSYEQYF.

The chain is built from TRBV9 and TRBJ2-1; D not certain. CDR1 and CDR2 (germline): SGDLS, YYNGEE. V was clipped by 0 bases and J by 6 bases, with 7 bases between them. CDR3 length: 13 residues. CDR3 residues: CASSVAAVNEQFF. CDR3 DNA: TGTGCCAGCAGCGTAGCGGCGGTCAATGAGCAGTTCTTC.

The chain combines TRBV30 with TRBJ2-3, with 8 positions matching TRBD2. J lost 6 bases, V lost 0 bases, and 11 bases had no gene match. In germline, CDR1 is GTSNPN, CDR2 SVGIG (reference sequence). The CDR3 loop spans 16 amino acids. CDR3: CAWSVGTRGPLDTQYF. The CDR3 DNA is TGTGCCTGGAGTGTAGGGACTAGGGGTCCTTTGGATACGCAGTATTTT.

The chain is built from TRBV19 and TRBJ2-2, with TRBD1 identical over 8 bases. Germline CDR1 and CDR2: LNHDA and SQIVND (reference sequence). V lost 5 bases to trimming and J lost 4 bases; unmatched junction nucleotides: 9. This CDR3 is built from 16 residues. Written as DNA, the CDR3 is TGTGCCAGTAGTCCTATCGAAGGGACAGGCACCGGGGAGCTGTTTTTT. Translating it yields CASSPIEGTGTGELFF.

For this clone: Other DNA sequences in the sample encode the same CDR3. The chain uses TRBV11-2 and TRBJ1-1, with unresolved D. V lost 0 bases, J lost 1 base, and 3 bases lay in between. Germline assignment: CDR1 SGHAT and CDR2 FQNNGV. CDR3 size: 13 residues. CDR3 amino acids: CASSLDRNTEAFF. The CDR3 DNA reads TGTGCCAGCAGCTTAGATCGGAACACTGAAGCTTTCTTT.